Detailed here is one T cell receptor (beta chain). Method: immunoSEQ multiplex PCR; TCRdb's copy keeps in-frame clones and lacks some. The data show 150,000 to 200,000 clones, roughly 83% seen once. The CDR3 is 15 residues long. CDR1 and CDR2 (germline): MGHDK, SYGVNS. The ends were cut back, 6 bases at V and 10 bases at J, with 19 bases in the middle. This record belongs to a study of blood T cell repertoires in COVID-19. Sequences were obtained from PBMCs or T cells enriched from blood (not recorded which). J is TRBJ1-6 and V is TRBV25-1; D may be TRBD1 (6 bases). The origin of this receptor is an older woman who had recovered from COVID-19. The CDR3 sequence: CASRGYQGNRSPLHF. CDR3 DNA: TGTGCCAGCAGGGGTTACCAGGGGAATCGATCACCCCTCCACTTT.